This section outlines one TCR beta chain sequence together with its context. Its antigen is not identified. Germline lookup yields CDR1 SQVTM and CDR2 ANQGSEA. V gave up 2 bases and J gave up 5 bases; unmatched junction bases: 1. This CDR3 has 12 amino acids. The sample is drawn from a study of tumor-infiltrating lymphocytes in localized non-small cell lung cancer. Data came from immunoSEQ multiplex PCR; TCRdb stores just in-frame clones and leaves some out. The table has about 16,000 clones, roughly three quarters seen once. Whole-study results and caveats: Compared with uninvolved lung, tumors showed higher T cell infiltration by TCRbeta sequencing.

This sequence joins TRBV29-1 and TRBJ1-1; 8 bases are shared with TRBD1. The sequence came from a human donor with non-small cell lung cancer. Sample: lung tumor tissue. In DNA, the CDR3 is TGCAGCGTTGAAAACAGGGGGACTGAAGCTTTCTTT. It is translated as CSVENRGTEAFF.